Below, one T cell receptor beta chain is given with its context. Its antigen is not identified. TCRdb's table, derived via immunoSEQ multiplex PCR, lists solely in-frame clones and lacks some. The data contain some 80,000 clones, more than 75% of them singletons. Anyone with autoimmune disease history or systemic immunosuppression was excluded. The CDR3 contains 15 residues. The germline V and J ends were trimmed by 4 bases and 0 bases, with 10 bases remaining between them. The V gene's germline CDR1 is MNHNY and CDR2 SVGAGI (reference sequence). This sample is drawn from a study of OX40 agonist ivuxolimab in advanced cancers. Study context: Antecedent anti-PD-1, anti-PD-L1 or anti-CTLA-4 therapy was permissible, with under 50% having received some. Study-wide findings and caveats: People who partly responded at 0.1-3.0 mg/kg had some of the least clonal expansion seen. Which antigen the expanded peripheral T cells recognized is unknown.

The rearrangement joins TRBV6-6 to TRBJ1-3; D is perhaps TRBD1 (5 bases). This material consisted of CD4+ or CD8+ T cells sorted from blood, taken in a trial of the OX40 agonist ivuxolimab. The sequence came from an adult with an advanced solid tumor such as melanoma, head and neck, liver or kidney cancer. The CDR3 DNA sequence: TGTGCCAGCAGTTCGGGACTCAGCTCTGGAAACACCATATATTTT. Its translation is CASSSGLSSGNTIYF.